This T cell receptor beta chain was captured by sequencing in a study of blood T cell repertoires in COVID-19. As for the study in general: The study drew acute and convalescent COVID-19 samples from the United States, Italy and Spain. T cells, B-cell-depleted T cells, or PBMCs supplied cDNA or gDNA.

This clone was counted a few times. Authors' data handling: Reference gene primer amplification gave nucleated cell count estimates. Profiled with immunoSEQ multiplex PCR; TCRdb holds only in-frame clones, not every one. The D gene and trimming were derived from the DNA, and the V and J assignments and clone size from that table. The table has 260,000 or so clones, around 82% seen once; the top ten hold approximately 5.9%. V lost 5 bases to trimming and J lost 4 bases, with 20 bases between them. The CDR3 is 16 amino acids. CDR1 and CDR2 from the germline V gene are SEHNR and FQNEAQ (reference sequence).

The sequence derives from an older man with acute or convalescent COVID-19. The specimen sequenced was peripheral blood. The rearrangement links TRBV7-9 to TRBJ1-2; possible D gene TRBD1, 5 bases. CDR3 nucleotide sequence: TGTGCCAGCAGCCCCCACCTTCCCGGGGGTGTCTATGGCTACACCTTC. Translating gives CASSPHLPGGVYGYTF. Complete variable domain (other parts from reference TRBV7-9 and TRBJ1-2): DTGVSQNPRHKITKRGQNVTFRCDPISEHNRLYWYRQTLGQGPEFLTYFQNEAQLEKSRLLSDRFSAERPKGSFSTLEIQRTEQGDSAMYLCASSPHLPGGVYGYTFGSGTRLTVV.